The clone carrying this T cell receptor beta chain showed up just a few times. What it binds is unknown. Per the germline V gene, CDR1 is MNHEY and CDR2 is SVGEGT. V dropped 5 bases and J dropped 7; count of bases not matched to a gene: 6. The CDR3 length is 16 residues. The TCR beta libraries were generated through quantitative 5'-RACE incorporating molecular barcodes. TCRdb re-called the 5' RACE reads with MiXCR, one entry per CDR3 protein. The table includes roughly 150,000 distinct CDR3 sequences, 30% to 35% detected once. This sample is part of a study of CD8 T cells in ankylosing spondylitis. Study-wide results and limits: Clones linked to the disease showed a CD8+ phenotype. They occurred at relatively low frequencies in peripheral blood. Characteristic, it appeared, of ankylosing spondylitis blood was a TCR beta motif of eight highly homologous variants.

The receptor was isolated from a male donor with ankylosing spondylitis. The rearrangement joins TRBV6-2 or TRBV6-3 to TRBJ2-1; 15 bases map to TRBD2. Sequenced input: synovial fluid, either unsorted or a sorted T cell fraction (not recorded which). CDR3 in amino acids: CASSDLGTSGGNEQFF. The CDR3 region has the DNA TGTGCCAGCAGTGATCTTGGGACTAGCGGGGGGAATGAGCAGTTCTTC.